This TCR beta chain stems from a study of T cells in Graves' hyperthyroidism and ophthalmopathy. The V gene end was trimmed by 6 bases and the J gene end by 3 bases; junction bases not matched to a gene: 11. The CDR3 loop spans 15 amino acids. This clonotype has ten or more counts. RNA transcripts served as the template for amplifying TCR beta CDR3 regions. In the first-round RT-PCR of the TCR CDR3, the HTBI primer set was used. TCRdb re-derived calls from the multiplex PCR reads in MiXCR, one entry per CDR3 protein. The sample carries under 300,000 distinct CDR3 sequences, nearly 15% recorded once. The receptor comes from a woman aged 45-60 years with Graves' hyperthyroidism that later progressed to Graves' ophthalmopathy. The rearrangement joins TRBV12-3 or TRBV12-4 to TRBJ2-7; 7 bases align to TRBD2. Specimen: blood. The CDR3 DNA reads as TGTGCCAGCAGCCCCACGGCGGGAGTTAACTACGAGCAGTACTTC. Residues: CASSPTAGVNYEQYF.